This T cell receptor beta chain was retrieved from a study of T-cell reconstitution after alpha-beta-depleted transplantation in children. Whole-study findings and limits: Two months or so post-transplant, alpha-beta T cells reportedly derived from several hundred expanded graft clones.

The sample holds a few counts of this clonotype. The antigen is unknown. It was with unique molecular identifiers that the TCRbeta library was prepared. A single record per CDR3 protein comes from TCRdb applying MiXCR to the PCR reads. This table holds about 980,000 distinct CDR3 sequences, roughly 29% found once. CDR3 size: 12 residues. Germline loops: CDR1 SGHTA, CDR2 FQGNSA. Trimming took 5 bases from V and 2 from J, leaving 7 bases between them. This chain connects TRBV7-2 to TRBJ2-7; D call uncertain. The receptor comes from a boy under three years old who had a stem cell transplant for SCID, so the T cells may come from the graft donor. The source material was PBMCs, mostly from graft donor cells, sampled 360 days after TCRalphabeta/CD19-depleted stem cell transplant. CDR3 sequence (DNA): TGTGCCAGCAGCCAGACTGCCTACGAGCAGTACTTC. Residues: CASSQTAYEQYF.